The entry below gives a single T cell receptor (beta chain) sequence along with its context. What it binds is not known. Germline values: CDR1 SGHDT, CDR2 YYEEEE. The CDR3 consists of 19 residues. The data were taken from a study of T cells expressing NK-cell markers. Turning to the study itself: Repertoires of TCR beta were obtained from T cells sorted as CD3+CD56+NKG2C+, CD3+CD56+NKG2C- and CD3+CD56-NKG2C+. HCMV seropositivity characterized seven of the eight sequenced donors, and seronegativity one.

From the 5' RACE reads, TCRdb lists one entry per CDR3 protein and no DNA. The repertoire table contains roughly 160,000 distinct CDR3 sequences. Findings and caveats of the study: Of the CD8+ T cell pool in 6 or 7 donors, roughly 1.0-7.0% was accounted for by dominant NKG2C+ clonotypes. The leading position in the CD3+CD56-NKG2C+ fraction of four donors also went to these clonotypes.

Sequenced material: blood T cells: a sorted CD56 or NKG2C T cell subset, CD4+ or CD8+ T cells, or bulk PBMC T cells (not recorded which). The chain uses TRBV5-6 and TRBJ2-6; checking the TCRdb D call of TRBD1 is not possible without DNA. The clonotype was recovered from a woman between 18 and 75 years old in good health. CDR3 region: CASSSALGQAPSGANVLTF.